Reported below is one T cell receptor beta chain. The V and J ends lost 5 bases and 2 bases respectively, with 17 bases between them. The CDR3 loop spans 16 amino acids. CDR1 and CDR2 from the germline V gene are SGHVS and FQNEAQ. Clones were sequenced by immunoSEQ multiplex PCR, and TCRdb holds only the in-frame ones, with some missing. This sample has more than 2 million clones; 93% occur once, and the top ten carry over 1.5%. Naivety among CD8 cells was defined by CD45RO negativity and positive CCR7 selection, thereby excluding terminally differentiated effector memory CD45RA+ cells. This record belongs to a study of shared clonotypes between healthy human individuals.

Sequenced input: naive CD8+ T cells from PBMCs. The sequence came from a man younger than 35 in good health. Some clones in this sample may be carry-over from other donors' samples. The chain carries TRBV7-8 and TRBJ2-3; D may be TRBD1 or TRBD2 (5 bases each). DNA for the CDR3: TGTGCCAGCAGCCTTCTCGGAGGCAGGGACACAGATACGCAGTATTTT. It codes for CASSLLGGRDTDTQYF.